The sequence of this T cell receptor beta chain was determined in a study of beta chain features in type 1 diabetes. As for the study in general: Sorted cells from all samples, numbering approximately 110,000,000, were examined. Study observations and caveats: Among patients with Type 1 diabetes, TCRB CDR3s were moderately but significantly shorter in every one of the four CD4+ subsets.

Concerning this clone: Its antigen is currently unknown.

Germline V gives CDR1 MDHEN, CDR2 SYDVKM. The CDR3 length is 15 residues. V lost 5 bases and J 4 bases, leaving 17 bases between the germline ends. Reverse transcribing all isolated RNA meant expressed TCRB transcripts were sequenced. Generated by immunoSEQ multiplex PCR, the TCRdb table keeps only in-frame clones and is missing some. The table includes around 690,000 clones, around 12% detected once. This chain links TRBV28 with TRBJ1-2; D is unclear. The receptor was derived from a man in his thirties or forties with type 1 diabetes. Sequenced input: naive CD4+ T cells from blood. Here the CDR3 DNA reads TGTGCCAGCAGTCCCACCTTAGAGGGAGGCTATGGCTACACCTTC. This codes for CASSPTLEGGYGYTF.